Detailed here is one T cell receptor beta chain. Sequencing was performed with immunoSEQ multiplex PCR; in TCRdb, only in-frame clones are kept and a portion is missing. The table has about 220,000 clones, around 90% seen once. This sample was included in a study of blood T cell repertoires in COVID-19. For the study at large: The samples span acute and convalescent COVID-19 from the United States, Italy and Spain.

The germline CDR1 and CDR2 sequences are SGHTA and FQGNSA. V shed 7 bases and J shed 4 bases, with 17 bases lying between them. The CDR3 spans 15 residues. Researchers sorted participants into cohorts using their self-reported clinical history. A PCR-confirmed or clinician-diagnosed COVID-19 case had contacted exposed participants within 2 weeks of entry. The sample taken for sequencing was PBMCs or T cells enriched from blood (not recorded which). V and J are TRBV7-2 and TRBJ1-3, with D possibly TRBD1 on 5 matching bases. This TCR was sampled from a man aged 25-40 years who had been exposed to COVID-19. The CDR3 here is CASTPEEGHGNTIYF. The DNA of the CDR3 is TGTGCCAGCACCCCAGAGGAGGGGCACGGAAACACCATATATTTT. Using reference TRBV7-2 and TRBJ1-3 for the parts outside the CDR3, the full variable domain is GAGVSQSPSNKVTEKGKDVELRCDPISGHTALYWYRQSLGQGLEFLIYFQGNSAPDKSGLPSDRFSAERTGGSVSTLTIQRTQQEDSAVYLCASTPEEGHGNTIYFGEGSWLTVV.